One sample yielded the 25 T cell receptor beta chains listed below, sequenced in a study of cytomegalovirus exposure and HLA in healthy donors. This PCR relied on a set of 60 Vbeta primers and 13 Jbeta primers. This table comes from immunoSEQ multiplex PCR, and its TCRdb copy is limited to in-frame clones, with some not included. The sample carries about 90,000 clones, about 70% recorded once. The sample was PBMCs. These receptors all come from a man in his thirties or forties in good health and CMV-seronegative.

This clone was found a few times. V usage is TRBV27 and J usage is TRBJ1-1; 8 bases are shared with TRBD1. The CDR3 is 16 amino acids. J gave up 4 bases and V 2 bases, and 9 bases lay outside the gene matches. Germline-derived CDR1 and CDR2 are MNHEY and SMNVEV (reference sequence). This chain's CDR3 is CASSLRAGGWGTEAFF. CDR3 nucleotides: TGTGCCAGCAGTTTAAGGGCAGGGGGCTGGGGCACTGAAGCTTTCTTT.

The chain has TRBV7-9 and TRBJ1-5; 9 nucleotides align to TRBD1. This CDR3 is 15 amino acids long. Germline CDR1 reads SEHNR; CDR2 reads FQNEAQ (reference sequence). Trimming cost V 2 bases and J 7 bases; bases outside gene matches: 6. CDR3 sequence (DNA): TGTGCCAGCAGCTTAACAGGGGGCGAATTACAGCCCCAGCATTTT. Translation: CASSLTGGELQPQHF.

The chain has TRBV27 and TRBJ2-2; weak D call: TRBD1 (6 bases). The CDR3 runs to 17 residues. Trimming removed 0 bases at V and 7 bases at J, with 18 bases between. CDR1 and CDR2 from the germline V gene are MNHEY and SMNVEV (reference sequence). Here the CDR3 reads CASSLSSDRNWGGELFF. The CDR3 DNA follows: TGTGCCAGCAGTTTATCCTCCGACAGGAATTGGGGCGGGGAGCTGTTTTTT.

This clone was observed a few times. The rearrangement links TRBV6-5 to TRBJ2-7, with 7 bases aligning to TRBD1. The V and J ends lost 7 bases and 3 bases, in that order; junction bases with no gene match: 9. This CDR3 has 14 amino acids. The V gene's germline CDR1 is MNHEY and CDR2 SVGAGI. CDR3 protein: CASKRAGGSYEQYF. In nucleotides, the CDR3 is TGTGCCAGCAAGAGGGCAGGGGGTAGCTACGAGCAGTACTTC.

The chain uses TRBV7-3 and TRBJ2-7; 9 bases map to TRBD2. The germline CDR1 and CDR2 sequences are SGHTA and FQGTGA. CDR3 size: 14 residues. Germline trimming cut 3 bases from V and 7 bases from J; bases unmatched to any gene: 7. The CDR3 sequence is CASSLAGGGSEQYF. The CDR3 DNA reads TGTGCCAGCAGCTTGGCGGGAGGGGGGAGTGAGCAGTACTTC.

In DNA form, the CDR3 reads TGTGCCAGCAGTGACAGGGCGGTCGTAAACACCATATATTTT. It specifies CASSDRAVVNTIYF. This chain uses TRBV2 with TRBJ1-3; possible D gene TRBD1, 5 bases. CDR1 and CDR2 from the germline V gene are SNHLY and FYNNEI. The CDR3 contains 14 residues. The V gene lost 3 bases and the J gene lost 6 bases, with 12 bases spanning the gap.

This clone was counted at least ten times. The chain carries TRBV6-1 and TRBJ1-1; 8 positions agree with TRBD1. In germline, CDR1 is MNHNS, CDR2 SASEGT. This CDR3 spans 13 amino acids. V trimming: 5 bases; J trimming: 4 bases; junction bases outside the gene matches: 3. The CDR3 DNA reads TGTGCCAGCAGTTTCACAGGGGGCACTGAAGCTTTCTTT. This encodes CASSFTGGTEAFF.

V gene TRBV28 combines with J gene TRBJ1-5, with a possible D match to TRBD1 (6 bases). CDR1 MDHEN and CDR2 SYDVKM come from the germline V gene. Trimming cost V 3 bases and J 7 bases, with 13 bases left between them. The CDR3 loop spans 14 amino acids. The CDR3 region has the DNA TGTGCCAGCAGTTTGCCTCAGGGGATGCAGCCCCAGCATTTT. Its protein product is CASSLPQGMQPQHF.

The chain joins TRBV28 to TRBJ1-4; unclear D gene. Per the germline V gene, CDR1 is MDHEN and CDR2 is SYDVKM. The V end lost 4 bases, the J end lost 11 bases, and 23 bases lay between the germline ends. The CDR3 totals 16 residues. CDR3 nucleotides: TGTGCCAGCAGTTCCCAAGCACCGGCGGTGGTGGAGAAACTGTTTTTT. Amino acids: CASSSQAPAVVEKLFF.

The chain carries TRBV7-9 and TRBJ2-7; D remains ambiguous. The CDR3 is 12 amino acids. V lost 3 bases, J lost 4 bases, and 7 bases lay in between. CDR1 and CDR2 (germline): SEHNR, FQNEAQ (reference sequence). The CDR3 loop reads CASSFALYEQYF. CDR3 DNA sequence: TGTGCCAGCAGCTTTGCGCTTTACGAGCAGTACTTC.

The genes are TRBV7-9 and TRBJ1-1, with TRBD1 identical over 7 bases. Germline V gene sequence: CDR1 SEHNR, CDR2 FQNEAQ (reference sequence). CDR3 size: 18 residues. Trimming took 4 bases from V and 1 from J; bases not matched to a gene: 15. This CDR3 reads CASSSRKTGLGPNTEAFF. CDR3 nucleotide sequence: TGTGCCAGCAGCTCTCGGAAGACAGGGTTGGGGCCGAACACTGAAGCTTTCTTT.

The V gene is TRBV5-5, the J gene TRBJ2-2; 8 bases are a match to TRBD1. The V gene's germline CDR1 is SGHKS and CDR2 YYEKEE (reference sequence). The CDR3 has 15 amino acids. V lost 3 bases and J lost 4; bases outside the gene matches: 5. This CDR3 reads CASSSGQDFTGELFF. CDR3 nucleotide sequence: TGTGCCAGCAGCTCGGGACAGGACTTCACCGGGGAGCTGTTTTTT. The full variable domain, rest sourced from reference TRBV5-5 and TRBJ2-2, is DAGVTQSPTHLIKTRGQQVTLRCSPISGHKSVSWYQQVLGQGPQFIFQYYEKEERGRGNFPDRFSARQFPNYSSELNVNALLLGDSALYLCASSSGQDFTGELFFGEGSRLTVL.

This clone was seen more than once but under ten times. The rearrangement joins TRBV2 to TRBJ2-2, with D possibly being TRBD2 (6 bases). Trimming removed 4 bases at V and 6 bases at J, with 9 bases between. Germline-derived CDR1 and CDR2 are SNHLY and FYNNEI. The CDR3 length is 13 residues. The CDR3 sequence: CASSAWDSGELFF. CDR3 DNA: TGTGCCAGCAGTGCGTGGGACTCCGGGGAGCTGTTTTTT.

The chain employs TRBV4-1 and TRBJ2-7; TRBD2 matches 10 bases. V lost 1 base to trimming and J lost 6 bases; unmatched junction nucleotides: 6. The V gene's germline CDR1 is MGHRA and CDR2 YSYEKL. This CDR3 has 15 residues. CDR3 coding DNA: TGCGCCAGCAGCCAAGTCCTAGCGGGAGCCCTCGAGCAGTACTTC. Encoded protein: CASSQVLAGALEQYF.

The chain carries TRBV5-1 and TRBJ1-2, with D maybe TRBD1 (6 bases). The CDR3 loop spans 16 amino acids. Trimming took off 0 bases at V and 4 bases at J, with 16 bases between the two ends. Germline-derived CDR1 and CDR2 are SGHRS and YFSETQ. This chain's CDR3 is CASSLAGGAQSYGYTF. The CDR3 nucleotides read TGCGCCAGCAGCTTGGCCGGGGGGGCGCAAAGCTATGGCTACACCTTC.

V usage is TRBV25-1 and J usage is TRBJ2-5, with TRBD1 matching 8 bases. The CDR3 spans 13 residues. Germline V gene sequence: CDR1 MGHDK, CDR2 SYGVNS. J was trimmed by 4 bases and V by 8 bases; bases with no gene match: 6. The CDR3 sequence: CASLATGVETQYF. The CDR3 nucleotides are TGTGCCAGCCTTGCGACAGGGGTAGAGACCCAGTACTTC.

The table lists this clone with a few counts. The V gene is TRBV30, the J gene TRBJ1-4; no reliable D call. Germline CDR1 reads GTSNPN; CDR2 reads SVGIG (reference sequence). This CDR3 comprises 14 residues. Trimming took 4 bases from V and 6 from J, leaving 15 bases between them. The CDR3 nucleotides are TGTGCCTGGAATCGTCCGGGAGAGGATGAAAAACTGTTTTTT. Protein sequence: CAWNRPGEDEKLFF.

The chain recombines TRBV7-2 with TRBJ2-7; 7 nucleotides agree with TRBD2. The V gene end was trimmed by 1 base and the J gene end by 5 bases; junction bases not matched to a gene: 8. CDR3 size: 15 residues. The germline V gene has CDR1 SGHTA and CDR2 FQGNSA. The chain's CDR3 is CASSLEGGLIHEQYF. CDR3 DNA: TGTGCCAGCAGCTTAGAGGGAGGGCTAATCCACGAGCAGTACTTC.

The sample holds a few counts of this clone. The rearrangement links TRBV7-2 to TRBJ2-1; 8 positions agree with TRBD1. Germline V gene data show CDR1 as SGHTA and CDR2 as FQGNSA. The CDR3 spans 15 residues. J was trimmed by 5 bases and V by 5 bases; bases with no gene match: 8. CDR3 sequence (DNA): TGTGCCAGCAGCATTAGGACAGGGCTCAACAATGAGCAGTTCTTC. Protein: CASSIRTGLNNEQFF.

The J gene is TRBJ2-3, the V gene TRBV4-1; 9 positions match TRBD2. The CDR3 contains 17 residues. The germline V gene has CDR1 MGHRA and CDR2 YSYEKL. The V gene end was trimmed by 1 base and the J gene end by 2 bases; junction bases not matched to a gene: 7. CDR3 nucleotides: TGCGCCAGCAGCCAAGGTTCAGGCGGGGGGGCCACAGATACGCAGTATTTT. As protein: CASSQGSGGGATDTQYF.

This clone was counted between two and nine times. The chain employs TRBV30 and TRBJ2-4; 7 bases map to TRBD1. V was clipped by 5 bases and J by 8 bases; unmatched bases: 21. This CDR3 is 17 amino acids long. Germline V gene data show CDR1 as GTSNPN and CDR2 as SVGIG (reference sequence). The CDR3 nucleotides read TGTGCCTGGGATCGGGACAGAATGATAATTGGGTCGGACATTCAGTACTTC. Amino acids: CAWDRDRMIIGSDIQYF.

The chain joins TRBV4-1 to TRBJ2-1; possible D gene TRBD1, 6 bases. V was pared by 4 bases and J by 7 bases, with 14 bases between. Germline assignment: CDR1 MGHRA and CDR2 YSYEKL. This CDR3 spans 14 amino acids. The CDR3 sequence is CASSLTLTGNEQFF. CDR3 nucleotide sequence: TGCGCCAGCAGCCTGACTCTAACAGGGAATGAGCAGTTCTTC.

This chain uses TRBV6-4 with TRBJ2-1, with TRBD2 identical over 10 bases. Germline V gene sequence: CDR1 MRHNA, CDR2 SNTAGT. This CDR3 has 15 amino acids. After removal of 5 bases from V and 4 bases from J, the junction contained 5 bases not matched to a gene. The CDR3 coding sequence is TGTGCCAGCAGTCTTACTAGCGGGGAGTACAATGAGCAGTTCTTC. This gives the protein CASSLTSGEYNEQFF.

The chain links TRBV5-1 to TRBJ2-1; D is unclear. This CDR3 has 15 amino acids. V was trimmed by 0 bases and J by 9 bases, leaving 16 bases between them. Per the germline V gene, CDR1 is SGHRS and CDR2 is YFSETQ. CDR3 coding DNA: TGCGCCAGCAGCTTGGGACTCGGCCGGGTGGGTGAGCAGTTCTTC. Protein sequence: CASSLGLGRVGEQFF.

A single count supports this clone. The chain is built from TRBV5-3 and TRBJ2-7, with a tentative D call TRBD2 (5 bases). TRBV5-3 is annotated as an ORF whose role is uncertain. This CDR3 is built from 19 residues. The V end lost 0 bases, the J end lost 0 bases, and 22 bases lay between the germline ends. CDR3 amino acids: CARSLVGNRTVKSSYEQYF. CDR3 nucleotides: TGTGCCAGAAGCTTGGTGGGGAACCGGACTGTCAAGAGCTCCTACGAGCAGTACTTC.